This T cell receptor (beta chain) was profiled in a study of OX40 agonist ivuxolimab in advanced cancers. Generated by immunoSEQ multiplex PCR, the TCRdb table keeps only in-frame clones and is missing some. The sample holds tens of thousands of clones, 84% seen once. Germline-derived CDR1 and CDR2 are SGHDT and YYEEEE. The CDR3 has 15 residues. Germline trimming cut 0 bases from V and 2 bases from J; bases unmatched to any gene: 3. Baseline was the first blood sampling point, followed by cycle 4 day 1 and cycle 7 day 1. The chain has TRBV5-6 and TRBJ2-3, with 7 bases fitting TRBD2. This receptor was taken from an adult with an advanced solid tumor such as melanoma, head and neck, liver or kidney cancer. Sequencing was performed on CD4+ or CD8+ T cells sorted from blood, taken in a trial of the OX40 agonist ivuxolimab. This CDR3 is CASSLGGGNTDTQYF. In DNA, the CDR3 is TGTGCCAGCAGCTTGGGGGGAGGGAACACAGATACGCAGTATTTT.